The entry below describes one T cell receptor beta chain. The authors' processing: The assay estimated nucleated cells by amplifying reference gene primers. Using immunoSEQ multiplex PCR, the repertoire was profiled, and TCRdb retains in-frame clones only, with some absent. That table supplies the V and J calls and clone size; D and trimming were determined from the DNA. The data hold fewer than 350,000 clones, with roughly 90% observed a single time. This entry belongs to a study of blood T cell repertoires in COVID-19. Study information: Specimens from acute and convalescent COVID-19 originated in the United States, Italy and Spain. From T cells, B-cell-depleted T cells, or PBMCs came the material, which was cDNA or gDNA.

Patients of the Seattle cohort, enrolled during active infection, were followed longitudinally. The germline V gene encodes CDR1 LGHDT and CDR2 YNNKEL (reference sequence). The V and J ends lost 1 base and 7 bases respectively, with 8 bases between them. The CDR3 runs to 13 residues. Sequenced input: peripheral blood. The sequence derives from a woman in her sixties or seventies with COVID-19, enrolled during active disease. The V and J genes are TRBV3-1 (or the pseudogene TRBV3-2) and TRBJ2-1; no reliable D call. The CDR3 is CASSQAQKNEQFF. The DNA for the CDR3 is TGTGCCAGCAGCCAAGCACAGAAAAATGAGCAGTTCTTC.